The next 25 T cell receptor beta chains were all read from a single sample in a study of blood T cell repertoires in COVID-19. Clones were read by immunoSEQ multiplex PCR, and TCRdb kept only the in-frame ones, dropping some. The sample contains a few hundred thousand clones, around 85% of which appear only once. Sequenced: peripheral blood. These receptors were taken from a man in his sixties with acute or convalescent COVID-19.

CDR3 sequence reads: CASSPSTGSSYNEQFF. CDR3 DNA sequence: TGTGCCAGCAGTCCCTCGACAGGGAGCTCCTACAATGAGCAGTTCTTC. The chain combines TRBV6-2 or TRBV6-3 with TRBJ2-1; the match to TRBD1 covers 7 bases. With V trimmed by 5 bases and J by 0 bases, 7 bases remained unmatched. Germline V gene sequence: CDR1 MNHEY, CDR2 SVGEGT. The CDR3 is 16 amino acids.

The chain employs TRBV15 and TRBJ2-7; the D is unclear. The CDR3 runs 12 residues. Germline loops: CDR1 LNHNV, CDR2 YYDKDF (reference sequence). V lost 1 base, J lost 6 bases, and 7 bases lay in between. In DNA, the CDR3 is TGTGCCACCAGCAGAGTTGCGCGCGAGCAGTACTTC. This gives the protein CATSRVAREQYF.

The chain combines TRBV5-5 with TRBJ1-5; D uncertain. With 0 bases removed from V and 4 bases from J, the gap between germline ends came to 14 bases. From germline, CDR1 is SGHKS and CDR2 YYEKEE (reference sequence). This CDR3 has 16 residues. The CDR3 nucleotides read TGTGCCAGCAGCTTGGGGTGGAGGGCAAATAATCAGCCCCAGCATTTT. Amino acid sequence: CASSLGWRANNQPQHF.

This sequence joins TRBV24-1 and TRBJ1-1, with 7 positions matching TRBD1. V lost 4 bases, J lost 1 base, and 5 bases stayed unmatched. The CDR3 loop spans 15 amino acids. Germline V CDR1 and CDR2: KGHDR, SFDVKD. Here the CDR3 reads CATSDTGTANTEAFF. The CDR3 coding sequence is TGTGCCACCAGTGACACCGGGACAGCGAACACTGAAGCTTTCTTT.

The chain recombines TRBV6-1 with TRBJ2-1; a possible D gene is TRBD1 (5 bases). This CDR3 is 13 amino acids long. The ends were cut back, 3 bases at V and 4 bases at J, with 7 bases in the middle. Germline CDR1 and CDR2: MNHNS and SASEGT. The DNA for the CDR3 is TGTGCCAGCAGTGACGACAGATACAATGAGCAGTTCTTC. Its translation: CASSDDRYNEQFF.

The sample holds a few counts of this clone. The genes are TRBV18 and TRBJ1-1; D gene uncertain. Trimming took off 3 bases at V and 8 bases at J, with 13 bases between the two ends. The germline gives CDR1 KGHSH, CDR2 LQKENI. This CDR3 spans 13 amino acids. CDR3 in DNA: TGTGCCAGCTCACCGGTGGAGGGCGGGGAAGCTTTCTTT. As protein: CASSPVEGGEAFF.

This clone was observed a handful of times. CDR3 DNA: TGTGCCAGCAGGGCAATCAGGGGGACTTACGAGCAGTACTTC. It translates to CASRAIRGTYEQYF. The genes are TRBV6-5 and TRBJ2-7; the D gene is possibly TRBD1 (7 bases). Per germline, CDR1 MNHEY and CDR2 SVGAGI. V shed 6 bases and J shed 4 bases, with 16 bases lying between them. CDR3 length: 14 amino acids.

The chain uses TRBV6-1 and TRBJ1-1, with D possibly TRBD1 on 6 matching bases. The CDR3 sequence is 17 residues long. V gave up 2 bases and J gave up 2 bases, with 18 bases separating them. Germline assignment: CDR1 MNHNS and CDR2 SASEGT. The CDR3 reads CASSELGGGLVNTEAFF. The DNA for the CDR3 is TGTGCCAGCAGTGAACTAGGAGGGGGACTAGTAAACACTGAAGCTTTCTTT.

The V gene is TRBV7-2, the J gene TRBJ1-3; D gene unclear. This CDR3 contains 14 residues. Deletions cut 2 bases from V and 0 bases from J, with 5 bases between. The germline CDR1 and CDR2 sequences are SGHTA and FQGNSA. In nucleotides, the CDR3 is TGTGCCAGCAGCTTATCGTACTCTGGAAACACCATATATTTT. This sequence encodes CASSLSYSGNTIYF.

This chain uses TRBV7-8 with TRBJ1-1; 7 nucleotides align to TRBD1. The CDR3 runs 16 residues. With 4 bases clipped from V and 0 bases from J, the junction kept 8 bases outside the gene matches. The germline gives CDR1 SGHVS, CDR2 FQNEAQ. For the CDR3, the DNA is TGTGCCAGCAGCTCCACAGGGGTACTCATGAACACTGAAGCTTTCTTT. Translated: CASSSTGVLMNTEAFF.

The CDR3 region has the DNA TGTGCCAGCACCCTGGGGCTGTACGAGCAGTACTTC. As protein: CASTLGLYEQYF. The J gene is TRBJ2-7, the V gene TRBV2; the D gene is possibly TRBD1 (5 bases). Trimming took 7 bases from V and 4 from J, leaving 11 bases between them. Germline lookup yields CDR1 SNHLY and CDR2 FYNNEI. The CDR3 is 12 amino acids.

The V call is TRBV29-1, the J call TRBJ2-3; D remains unclear. From germline, CDR1 is SQVTM and CDR2 ANQGSEA. Deletions cut 4 bases from V and 6 bases from J, with 5 bases between. The CDR3 contains 10 residues. The CDR3 is CSVARDTQYF. The CDR3 DNA follows: TGCAGCGTTGCTAGGGATACGCAGTATTTT.

Note on this clone: This specimen includes other DNA sequences encoding the same CDR3. The chain is built from TRBV3-1 (or the pseudogene TRBV3-2) and TRBJ2-5; 7 positions match TRBD1. This CDR3 has 15 residues. Germline CDR1 LGHDT, CDR2 YNNKEL (reference sequence). V was pared by 1 base and J by 0 bases, with 2 bases of the junction left unmatched. The CDR3: CASSQVGTDQETQYF. In DNA form, the CDR3 reads TGTGCCAGCAGCCAAGTTGGGACAGACCAAGAGACCCAGTACTTC.

The chain has TRBV19 and TRBJ1-5, with 7 bases identical to TRBD1. Germline assignment: CDR1 LNHDA and CDR2 SQIVND (reference sequence). Trimming cost V 6 bases and J 3 bases; bases outside gene matches: 5. The CDR3 extends over 14 amino acids. The CDR3 DNA is TGTGCCAGTAGCCTGACAGGGCCCAATCAGCCCCAGCATTTT. Its protein product is CASSLTGPNQPQHF.

This clone appeared once. The chain recombines TRBV14 with TRBJ2-1; 8 bases line up with TRBD2. The CDR3 is made up of 15 amino acids. J lost 4 bases, V lost 1 base, and 3 bases had no gene match. Germline values: CDR1 SGHDN, CDR2 FVKESK. In DNA, the CDR3 is TGTGCCAGCAGCCAAGTTCTAGCGGGTTACAATGAGCAGTTCTTC. This sequence encodes CASSQVLAGYNEQFF.

This sequence joins TRBV28 and TRBJ1-2; possible D gene TRBD1, 6 bases. With 5 bases removed from V and 8 bases from J, the gap between germline ends came to 12 bases. The germline V gene has CDR1 MDHEN and CDR2 SYDVKM. This CDR3 contains 12 residues. In nucleotides, the CDR3 is TGTGCCAGCAGTACCACAGGGTCGGGCTACACCTTC. Protein sequence: CASSTTGSGYTF.

The chain is built from TRBV5-5 and TRBJ1-5; TRBD1 might be the D (5 bases). The CDR3 is made up of 15 amino acids. Between the trimmed V and J ends, which lost 0 bases and 6 bases, there was a span of 13 bases. Germline values: CDR1 SGHKS, CDR2 YYEKEE (reference sequence). CDR3 residues: CASSLEGQQGQPQHF. The CDR3 DNA reads as TGTGCCAGCAGCTTGGAGGGGCAGCAGGGTCAGCCCCAGCATTTT.

The V and J genes are TRBV5-1 and TRBJ2-7, with D perhaps TRBD1 (5 bases). The CDR3 totals 14 residues. Trimming pared 5 bases from V and 3 bases from J, leaving 15 bases between. From germline, CDR1 is SGHRS and CDR2 YFSETQ. CDR3 amino acids: CASRRGTDRYEQYF. CDR3 DNA sequence: TGCGCCAGCAGAAGGGGTACGGACCGCTACGAGCAGTACTTC.

V gene TRBV6-2 or TRBV6-3 combines with J gene TRBJ1-5; 9 bases are shared with TRBD1. Germline trimming cut 6 bases from V and 6 bases from J; bases unmatched to any gene: 12. Germline CDR1 and CDR2: MNHEY and SVGEGT. There are 16 residues in the CDR3. CDR3 in amino acids: CASSRPGTGLPQPQHF. Here the CDR3 DNA reads TGTGCCAGCAGCCGTCCCGGGACAGGGCTCCCTCAGCCCCAGCATTTT.

The chain carries TRBV10-2 and TRBJ2-1; maybe TRBD2 (6 bases). Germline assignment: CDR1 WSHSY and CDR2 SAAADI. V lost 7 bases, J lost 6 bases, and 10 bases lay in between. CDR3 length: 12 amino acids. The CDR3 is CASIAARNEQFF. CDR3 nucleotide sequence: TGCGCCAGCATAGCGGCGCGCAATGAGCAGTTCTTC.

The gene calls are TRBV27 and TRBJ1-1, with 9 bases fitting TRBD1. The V gene's germline CDR1 is MNHEY and CDR2 SMNVEV (reference sequence). CDR3 length equals 13 residues. V lost 5 bases, J lost 6 bases, and 4 bases stayed unmatched. CDR3 nucleotide sequence: TGTGCCAGCAGTGTTTGGACAGGGGCTGAAGCTTTCTTT. It translates to CASSVWTGAEAFF.

For this clone: The junction departs from germline at one end; a sequencing error may be responsible. The chain links TRBV19 to TRBJ2-7; TRBD1 agrees at 7 bases. Germline V CDR1 and CDR2: LNHDA, SQIVND (reference sequence). This CDR3 region has 12 residues. CDR3: CASRNRQGVLHF. In DNA, the CDR3 is TGTGCCAGTAGGAACCGACAGGGAGTCCTACACTTC.

V is TRBV5-3 and J is TRBJ2-1; TRBD1 matches at 8 bases. TRBV5-3 is treated as an ORF (open reading frame) with a function not yet certain. The CDR3 spans 16 residues. The ends lost 5 bases at V and 2 bases at J; junction bases unmatched: 9. In DNA, the CDR3 is TGTGCCAGAAGACCCTCGGACAGGGTGCCCTACAATGAGCAGTTCTTC. Its protein is CARRPSDRVPYNEQFF.

V gene TRBV11-3 combines with J gene TRBJ2-3; TRBD2 agrees at 11 bases. The J segment lost 2 bases and the V segment lost 5 bases, leaving 9 bases of the junction unmatched. The CDR3 spans 17 residues. Germline CDR1 and CDR2: SGHNT and YENEEA. CDR3 in amino acids: CASSPLAGGPSTDTQYF. DNA of the CDR3: TGTGCCAGCAGCCCATTAGCGGGAGGGCCCTCCACAGATACGCAGTATTTT.

The V call is TRBV11-1, the J call TRBJ1-1; TRBD1 is a possible D gene (6 bases). Between the trimmed V and J ends, which lost 6 bases and 4 bases, there was a span of 15 bases. The CDR3 runs 14 residues. In germline, CDR1 is SGHAT, CDR2 FQDESV (reference sequence). This CDR3 reads CASRAGVWGTEAFF. In DNA form, the CDR3 reads TGTGCCAGCAGAGCAGGGGTTTGGGGCACTGAAGCTTTCTTT. The variable domain in full, completed from reference TRBV11-1 and TRBJ1-1, reads EAEVAQSPRYKITEKSQAVAFWCDPISGHATLYWYRQILGQGPELLVQFQDESVVDDSQLPKDRFSAERLKGVDSTLKIQPAELGDSAMYLCASRAGVWGTEAFFGQGTRLTVV.